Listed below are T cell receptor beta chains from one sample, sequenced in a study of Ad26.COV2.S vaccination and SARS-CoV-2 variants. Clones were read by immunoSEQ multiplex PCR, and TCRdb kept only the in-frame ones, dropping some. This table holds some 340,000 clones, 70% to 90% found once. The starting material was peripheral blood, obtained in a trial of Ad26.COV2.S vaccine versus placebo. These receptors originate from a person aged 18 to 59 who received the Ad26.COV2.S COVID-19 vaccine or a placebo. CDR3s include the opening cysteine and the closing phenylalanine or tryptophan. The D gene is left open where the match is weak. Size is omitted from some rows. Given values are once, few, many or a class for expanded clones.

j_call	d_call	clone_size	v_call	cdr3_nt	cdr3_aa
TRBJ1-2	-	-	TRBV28	TGTGCCAGCAGTAGAGTGGGGGGGCGAGGTGGCTACACCTTC	CASSRVGGRGGYTF
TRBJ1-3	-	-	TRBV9	TGTGCCAGCAGCGTAGATTCTGGATTATTCTCTGGAAACACCATATATTTT	CASSVDSGLFSGNTIYF
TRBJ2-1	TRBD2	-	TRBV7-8	TGTGCCAGCAGCTTTGGACTAGCGGGGGGGCCTGAGCAGTTCTTC	CASSFGLAGGPEQFF
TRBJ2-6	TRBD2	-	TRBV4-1	TGCGCCAGCAGAATGACTAGCGGTATCTCTGGGGCCAACGTCCTGACTTTC	CASRMTSGISGANVLTF
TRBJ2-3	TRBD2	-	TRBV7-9	TGTGCCACCAACTCGGGGGGAGCGACAGATACGCAGTATTTT	CATNSGGATDTQYF
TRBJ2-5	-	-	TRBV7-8	TGTGCCAGCAGCTTAGTGCGGCAGTTCCAAGAGACCCAGTACTTC	CASSLVRQFQETQYF
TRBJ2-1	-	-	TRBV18	TGTGCCAGCTCACCGGCGGTAGGGAGGTACAATGAGCAGTTCTTC	CASSPAVGRYNEQFF
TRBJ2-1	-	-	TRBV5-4	TGTGCCAGCAGCTTGGGGGTTTCCTACAATGAGCAGTTCTTC	CASSLGVSYNEQFF
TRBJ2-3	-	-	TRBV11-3	TGTGCCAGCAGCTTCAGCTTCACAGATACGCAGTATTTT	CASSFSFTDTQYF
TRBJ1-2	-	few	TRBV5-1	TGCGCCAGCAGCTTTTCCAGATCCGATGGCTACACCTTC	CASSFSRSDGYTF
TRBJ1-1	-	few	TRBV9	TGTGCCAGCAGCGTAGAGGACACTTACACTGAAGCTTTCTTT	CASSVEDTYTEAFF
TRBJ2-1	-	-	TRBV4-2	TGTGCCAGCAGCCAAAATCACAGGGCTAGCGGTACCTACAATGAGCAGTTCTTC	CASSQNHRASGTYNEQFF
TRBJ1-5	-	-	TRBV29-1	TGCAGCGTTGAAGAGGGGGGAAATAGCAATCAGCCCCAGCATTTT	CSVEEGGNSNQPQHF
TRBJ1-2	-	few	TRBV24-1	TGTGCCACCAGTGTTGGCAGGGGATCGGGTGGCTACACCTTC	CATSVGRGSGGYTF
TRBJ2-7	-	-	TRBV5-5	TGTGCCAGCAGCTTATCATCGGCTTACTCCTACGAGCAGTACTTC	CASSLSSAYSYEQYF
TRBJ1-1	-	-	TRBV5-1	TGCGCCAGCAGCTTGGTTCGGGGCGAAGCTTTCTTT	CASSLVRGEAFF
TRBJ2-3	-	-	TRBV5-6	TGTGCCAGCAGCTTTATCGGCACAGATACGCAGTATTTT	CASSFIGTDTQYF
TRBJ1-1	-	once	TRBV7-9	TGTGCCAGCAGCTTAGCCGAAAACACTGAAGCTTTCTTT	CASSLAENTEAFF
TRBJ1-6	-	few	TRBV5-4	TGTGCCAGCAGCTTGGGGGCTGGGTATAATTCACCCCTCCACTTT	CASSLGAGYNSPLHF
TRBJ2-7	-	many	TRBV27	TGTGCCAGCAGGAATCGGGGCGCCTACGAGCAGTACTTC	CASRNRGAYEQYF
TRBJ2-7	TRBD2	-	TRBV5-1	TGCGCCAGCAGCCGGGGGGAATCGACGGCGACCTACGAGCAGTACTTC	CASSRGESTATYEQYF
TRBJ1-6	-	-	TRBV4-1	TGCGCCAGCAGCCAAGATTTAGGGGAGGGGTCCTATAATTCACCCCTCCACTTT	CASSQDLGEGSYNSPLHF
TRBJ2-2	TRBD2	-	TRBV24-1	TGTGCCACCAGTGATTCCGCCTCCCAGCGGGGGACTCGGGGCACCGGGGAGCTGTTTTTT	CATSDSASQRGTRGTGELFF
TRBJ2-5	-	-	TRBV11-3	TGTGCCAGCAGCTCCGGACAGACACAACAAGAGACCCAGTACTTC	CASSSGQTQQETQYF
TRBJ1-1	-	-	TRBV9	TGTGCCAGCAGCGTAGGCGCGGGAGGGAACACTGAAGCTTTCTTT	CASSVGAGGNTEAFF
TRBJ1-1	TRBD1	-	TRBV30	TGTGCCTGGAGGGTGACAGGGGTTGGCACTGAAGCTTTCTTT	CAWRVTGVGTEAFF
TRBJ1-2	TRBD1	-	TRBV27	TGTGCCGCAAGGGAGGGGGCAGGCTATGGCTACACCTTC	CAAREGAGYGYTF
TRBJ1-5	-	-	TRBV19	TGTGCCAGTAGGCCAGGGACGTGGGCTAGCAATCAGCCCCAGCATTTT	CASRPGTWASNQPQHF
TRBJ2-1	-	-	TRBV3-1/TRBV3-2	TGTGCCAGCAGCCAAGGGACTACCAATAATGAATGGATCTTC	CASSQGTTNNEWIF
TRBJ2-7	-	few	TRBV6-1	TGTGCCAGCAGTGAAGAGGGGGACATGATCTCCTACGAGCAGTACTTC	CASSEEGDMISYEQYF
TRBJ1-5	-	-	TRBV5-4	TGTGCCAGCAGCTTGGATCCTAATCAGCCCCAGCATTTT	CASSLDPNQPQHF
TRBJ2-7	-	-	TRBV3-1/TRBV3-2	TGTGCCAGCAGCCAAGATGCCGGGGGCTACGAGCAGTACTTC	CASSQDAGGYEQYF
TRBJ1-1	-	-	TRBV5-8	TGTGCCAGCAGTTCAGGGAGGACTGAAGCTTTCTTT	CASSSGRTEAFF
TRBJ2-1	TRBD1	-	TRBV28	TGTGCCAGCAAACCAGGGGGCACTTACTACAATGAGCAGTTCTTC	CASKPGGTYYNEQFF
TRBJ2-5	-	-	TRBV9	TGTGCCAGCAGCGAAACGGACCGCCGATTCCAAGAGACCCAGTACTTC	CASSETDRRFQETQYF
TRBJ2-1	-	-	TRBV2	TGTGCCAGCAGTGATGACGGGGGAAACAATGAGCAGTTCTTC	CASSDDGGNNEQFF